Listed here is a single T cell receptor (beta chain). Germline V CDR1 and CDR2: SGHTA, FQGNSA. Unmatched junction bases numbered 6, after V lost 5 bases and J lost 2 bases. CDR3 length: 14 residues. The table came from immunoSEQ multiplex PCR; TCRdb's copy has only in-frame clones and leaves some out. The sample shows around 100,000 clones, more than 70% of them seen only once. This sample was included in a study of T cell responses to AZD1222 COVID-19 vaccine. The chain joins TRBV7-2 to TRBJ2-7; 7 positions agree with TRBD1. The sequence came from an adult in good health. Sample: peripheral blood, taken on day 0 of MenACWY control vaccination. The CDR3 sequence: CASSPHGTAYEQYF. CDR3 sequence (DNA): TGTGCCAGCAGCCCCCACGGGACAGCCTACGAGCAGTACTTC.